Sequencing of this T cell receptor (beta chain) was carried out in a study of cytomegalovirus exposure and HLA in healthy donors. On this clone itself: Its antigen is as yet unknown.

Amplification used 60 Vbeta primers and 13 Jbeta primers. This table comes from immunoSEQ multiplex PCR, and its TCRdb copy is limited to in-frame clones, with some not included. There are tens of thousands of clones in the sample; 70% to 75% occur only once, and 6.2% lies in the top ten. Germline CDR1 and CDR2: SGHDT and YYEEEE. V dropped 4 bases and J dropped 0 bases, with 11 bases sitting between them. The CDR3 length is 15 residues. Study-wide findings and caveats: Presence/absence analyses assumed roughly uniform sequencing depth across donors. In vitro work confirmed that a few CMV-associated chains recognize CMV antigens. Both high specificity and high sensitivity reportedly marked the classifier's diagnosis of cytomegalovirus status.

This sequence joins TRBV5-6 and TRBJ1-5; maybe TRBD1 (5 bases). The receptor was isolated from a woman in her forties or fifties in good health and CMV-seropositive. Sequencing was done on a sample of PBMCs. This CDR3 is CASSQTTDSNQPQHF. In nucleotides, the CDR3 is TGTGCCAGCAGCCAGACGACAGATAGCAATCAGCCCCAGCATTTT.